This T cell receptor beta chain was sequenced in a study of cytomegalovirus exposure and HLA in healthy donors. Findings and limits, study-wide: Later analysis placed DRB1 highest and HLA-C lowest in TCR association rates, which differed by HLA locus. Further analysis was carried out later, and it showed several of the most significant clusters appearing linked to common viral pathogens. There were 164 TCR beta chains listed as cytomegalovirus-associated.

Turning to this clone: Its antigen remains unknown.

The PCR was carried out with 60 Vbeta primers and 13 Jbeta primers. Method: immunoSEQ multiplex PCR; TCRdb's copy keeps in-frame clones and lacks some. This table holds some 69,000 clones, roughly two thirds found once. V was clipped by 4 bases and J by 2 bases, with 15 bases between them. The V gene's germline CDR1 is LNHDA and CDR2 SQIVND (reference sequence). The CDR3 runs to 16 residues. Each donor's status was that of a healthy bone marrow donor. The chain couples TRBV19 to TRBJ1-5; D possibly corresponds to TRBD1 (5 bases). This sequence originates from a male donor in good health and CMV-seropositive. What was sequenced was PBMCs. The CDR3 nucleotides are TGTGCCAGTAGTACCATGATAGGGGCTGGCAATCAGCCCCAGCATTTT. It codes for CASSTMIGAGNQPQHF.